This T cell receptor (beta chain) emerged from a study of OX40 agonist ivuxolimab in advanced cancers. Notes on this clone: Other DNA sequences from this sample encode an identical CDR3 as well.

The repertoire was sequenced with immunoSEQ multiplex PCR; TCRdb's copy has only in-frame clones and lacks some. Of about 36,000 clones in the sample, 74% were seen once. This receptor was obtained from an adult with an advanced solid tumor such as melanoma, head and neck, liver or kidney cancer. Here the sequenced sample was CD4+ or CD8+ T cells sorted from blood, taken in a trial of the OX40 agonist ivuxolimab.

The CDR3 coding sequence is TGCGCCAGCAGCCGACTAGCGGGGGGCCAAGAGACCCAGTACTTC. Its protein product is CASSRLAGGQETQYF. This chain uses TRBV5-1 with TRBJ2-5; 13 nucleotides line up with TRBD2. The CDR3 is 15 residues long. The germline V gene has CDR1 SGHRS and CDR2 YFSETQ. After removal of 4 bases from V and 1 base from J, the junction contained 1 base not matched to a gene.